This T cell receptor beta chain comes out of a study of metastatic and nonmetastatic thyroid tumors. Concerning this clone itself: This may arise from a read error, as a much more abundant clone is one base away.

TCRdb reanalyzed the PCR reads via MiXCR. This sample has about 89,000 clones, with roughly an eighth found just once. Patients underwent thyroid surgery, and none had received any treatment before it. There are 14 residues in the CDR3. From germline, CDR1 is MDHEN and CDR2 SYDVKM. The source of this sequence is a female donor with papillary thyroid cancer or a benign thyroid nodule (not recorded which). Some clones in this sample may be carry-over from other donors' samples. The rearrangement links TRBV28 to TRBJ2-3, with 9 positions matching TRBD1. Specimen: tumor tissue. The DNA for the CDR3 is TGTGCCAGCAGTTTAACAGGGGGCACATATACGCAGTATTTT. It encodes CASSLTGGTYTQYF.